The 17 T cell receptor beta chains below all came from one sample that was sequenced in a study of shared clonotypes between healthy human individuals. Assay used: immunoSEQ multiplex PCR; TCRdb lists only in-frame clones, some missing. The sample lists roughly 500,000 clones; about 96% were seen once. Sequencing was carried out using naive CD4+ T cells sorted from blood. The subset: CD45RA+ positively selected. These receptors were obtained from a woman aged 25 to 39 in good health.

The chain carries TRBV4-2 and TRBJ1-5, with D hard to call. V lost 1 base and J 7 bases, leaving 14 bases between the germline ends. The germline V gene encodes CDR1 LGHNA and CDR2 YNFKEQ. CDR3 length: 15 residues. CDR3 nucleotides: TGTGCCAGCAGCCAAGTTGATCAGGTTGGACAGCCCCAGCATTTT. It specifies CASSQVDQVGQPQHF.

This sequence joins TRBV15 and TRBJ1-4; D is ambiguous. Germline V gene lookup returns CDR1 LNHNV and CDR2 YYDKDF (reference sequence). The V end lost 4 bases, the J end lost 5 bases, and 14 bases lay between the germline ends. This CDR3 is built from 15 residues. For the CDR3, the DNA is TGTGCCACCAGCACGGGCCCAGACCCCAATGAAAAACTGTTTTTT. The encoded protein is CATSTGPDPNEKLFF.

This rearrangement joins TRBV13 to TRBJ2-7; the D gene could be TRBD1 or TRBD2 (5 bases each). This CDR3 has 14 amino acids. Trimming pared 6 bases from V and 2 bases from J, leaving 14 bases between. Germline V CDR1 and CDR2: PRHDT, FYEKMQ (reference sequence). The CDR3 DNA is TGTGCCAGCAGGCCCCGGGACGGACCCTACGAGCAGTACTTC. It specifies CASRPRDGPYEQYF.

This chain links TRBV7-2 with TRBJ2-2, with TRBD2 matching 7 bases. The CDR3 covers 16 residues. The germline V gene has CDR1 SGHTA and CDR2 FQGNSA. Trimming at V came to 2 bases and at J to 1 base, leaving 4 bases not matched to a gene. The CDR3 reads CASSLNQRGNTGELFF. The CDR3 DNA reads TGTGCCAGCAGCTTAAATCAGCGGGGGAACACCGGGGAGCTGTTTTTT. The variable domain in full, with the rest retrieved from reference TRBV7-2 and TRBJ2-2, is GAGVSQSPSNKVTEKGKDVELRCDPISGHTALYWYRQSLGQGLEFLIYFQGNSAPDKSGLPSDRFSAERTGGSVSTLTIQRTQQEDSAVYLCASSLNQRGNTGELFFGEGSRLTVL.

The gene calls are TRBV18 and TRBJ2-5; D gene uncertain. V dropped 0 bases and J dropped 1 base, with 6 bases sitting between them. CDR1 KGHSH and CDR2 LQKENI come from the germline V gene. The CDR3 is made up of 14 amino acids. The CDR3 region is CASSPPPAQETQYF. The CDR3 coding sequence is TGTGCCAGCTCACCACCACCAGCCCAAGAGACCCAGTACTTC. Using reference TRBV18 and TRBJ2-5 for the parts outside the CDR3, the full variable domain is NAGVMQNPRHLVRRRGQEARLRCSPMKGHSHVYWYRQLPEEGLKFMVYLQKENIIDESGMPKERFSAEFPKEGPSILRIQQVVRGDSAAYFCASSPPPAQETQYFGPGTRLLVL.

This chain joins TRBV7-2 and TRBJ2-1; a weak D match, TRBD2 (6 bases). The CDR3 is 15 residues long. Trimming stripped 1 base from V and 6 bases from J, with 13 bases between. Germline CDR1 and CDR2: SGHTA and FQGNSA. The CDR3 region has the DNA TGTGCCAGCAGCTTAGACGGACTACGGGTCAATGAGCAGTTCTTC. Protein product: CASSLDGLRVNEQFF.

This chain connects TRBV5-1 to TRBJ2-7; D remains ambiguous. The CDR3 contains 15 residues. The V and J ends lost 0 bases and 0 bases respectively, with 10 bases between them. Germline loops: CDR1 SGHRS, CDR2 YFSETQ. The CDR3 DNA reads TGCGCCAGCAGCTTGGTTCCGGGTGCCTCCTACGAGCAGTACTTC. Translated: CASSLVPGASYEQYF.

The chain carries TRBV2 and TRBJ2-7, with D perhaps given as TRBD1 or TRBD2 (5 bases each). V gave up 6 bases and J gave up 0 bases, with 15 bases separating them. Per the germline V gene, CDR1 is SNHLY and CDR2 is FYNNEI. The CDR3 extends over 15 amino acids. The CDR3 coding sequence is TGTGCCAGCAGAAACCCGGGACGGAGCTCCTACGAGCAGTACTTC. Amino acids: CASRNPGRSSYEQYF.

On this clone: This CDR3 is also generated by other DNA sequences in the sample. CDR3 loop: CASSLGQPQHF. CDR3 sequence (DNA): TGTGCCAGCAGTTTAGGCCAGCCCCAGCATTTT. The chain combines TRBV28 with TRBJ1-5; D is unresolved. The germline V gene encodes CDR1 MDHEN and CDR2 SYDVKM. This CDR3 has 11 residues. Deletions cut 2 bases from V and 7 bases from J, with 3 bases between.

The gene calls are TRBV27 and TRBJ2-7, with 7 nucleotides matching TRBD2. The CDR3 has 13 residues. Germline trimming cut 8 bases from V and 4 bases from J; bases unmatched to any gene: 8. Germline V CDR1 and CDR2: MNHEY, SMNVEV (reference sequence). The CDR3 loop reads CASGRAGSYEQYF. CDR3 nucleotides: TGTGCCAGCGGGAGAGCGGGATCATACGAGCAGTACTTC.

The chain combines TRBV5-4 with TRBJ1-1; 7 bases line up with TRBD1. J lost 5 bases, V lost 0 bases, and 7 bases had no gene match. Germline lookup yields CDR1 SGHNT and CDR2 YYREEE (reference sequence). CDR3 length equals 15 residues. As DNA, the CDR3 is TGTGCCAGCAGCTTGGTCGGCAGGGGGGAGACTGAAGCTTTCTTT. Protein product: CASSLVGRGETEAFF. Supplemented by reference TRBV5-4 and TRBJ1-1, the full variable domain reads ETGVTQSPTHLIKTRGQQVTLRCSSQSGHNTVSWYQQALGQGPQFIFQYYREEENGRGNFPPRFSGLQFPNYSSELNVNALELDDSALYLCASSLVGRGETEAFFGQGTRLTVV.

The chain employs TRBV14 and TRBJ1-2; 8 bases fit TRBD1. Germline V lookup: CDR1 SGHDN, CDR2 FVKESK. V was clipped by 2 bases and J by 4 bases; unmatched bases: 0. The CDR3 consists of 13 residues. CDR3 sequence: CASSQQGAYGYTF. The CDR3 coding sequence is TGTGCCAGCAGCCAACAGGGGGCCTATGGCTACACCTTC.

A remark on this clone: One end of the junction does not line up with germline, which may come from a read error. As DNA, the CDR3 is TGTGCCAGCAGCCCGACCTTTCACTTC. Translated: CASSPTFHF. The rearrangement links TRBV6-6 to TRBJ2-7; D gene ambiguous. The CDR3 has 9 residues. Germline V lookup: CDR1 MNHNY, CDR2 SVGAGI (reference sequence).

V is TRBV15 and J is TRBJ1-4; 7 positions agree with TRBD1. The CDR3 spans 16 residues. The V segment lost 0 bases and the J segment 5 bases; nucleotides outside the gene matches: 6. The germline V gene has CDR1 LNHNV and CDR2 YYDKDF (reference sequence). In DNA, the CDR3 is TGTGCCACCAGCAGAGATGGGGCAGGGGGAAATGAAAAACTGTTTTTT. Its translation is CATSRDGAGGNEKLFF.

The chain recombines TRBV28 with TRBJ1-5, with 8 bases fitting TRBD1. J gave up 2 bases and V 6 bases, and 6 bases lay outside the gene matches. The germline gives CDR1 MDHEN, CDR2 SYDVKM. The CDR3 totals 15 residues. The CDR3 protein is CASRAGGIGNQPQHF. CDR3 nucleotide sequence: TGTGCCAGCAGAGCAGGGGGCATAGGCAATCAGCCCCAGCATTTT.

This chain links TRBV9 with TRBJ2-5; D gene uncertain. V lost 0 bases and J lost 4, with 10 bases in between. Per germline, CDR1 SGDLS and CDR2 YYNGEE. CDR3 size: 14 residues. CDR3 sequence (DNA): TGTGCCAGCAGCGTAGGAGTATTATCAGAGACCCAGTACTTC. Protein sequence: CASSVGVLSETQYF.

This clone has just one count. V usage is TRBV5-6 and J usage is TRBJ1-2; no clear D gene. V lost 3 bases and J lost 6, with 9 bases in between. Germline assignment: CDR1 SGHDT and CDR2 YYEEEE. CDR3 length: 12 amino acids. CDR3 amino acids: CASSWRENGYTF. CDR3 DNA: TGTGCCAGCAGCTGGAGGGAGAATGGCTACACCTTC.